These 20 T cell receptor beta chains share one sample of origin, sequenced in a study of blood T cell repertoires in COVID-19. Sequenced by immunoSEQ multiplex PCR; TCRdb stores in-frame clones only, minus some. The sample holds tens of thousands of clones; 89% are singletons and the top ten take 7.5% to 9%. The sample was peripheral blood. The receptors shown here come from a man aged 50 or older with active COVID-19.

V is TRBV6-5 and J is TRBJ1-2; TRBD1 agrees at 7 bases. Trimming at V came to 6 bases and at J to 7 bases, leaving 8 bases not matched to a gene. The CDR3 consists of 13 residues. Per germline, CDR1 MNHEY and CDR2 SVGAGI. The CDR3 protein is CASSTGTAAGYTF. CDR3 DNA sequence: TGTGCCAGCAGCACCGGGACAGCGGCTGGCTACACCTTC.

The CDR3 reads CASSAQGQGTDTQYF. In nucleotides, the CDR3 is TGCGCCAGCAGCGCCCAGGGACAGGGTACAGATACGCAGTATTTT. The rearrangement uses TRBV5-1 and TRBJ2-3; TRBD1 matches at 9 bases. J gave up 3 bases and V 4 bases, and 6 bases lay outside the gene matches. This CDR3 contains 15 residues. CDR1 SGHRS and CDR2 YFSETQ come from the germline V gene.

CDR3 loop: CAIGPTSGGNTGELFF. In DNA, the CDR3 is TGTGCCATCGGACCTACTAGCGGGGGGAACACCGGGGAGCTGTTTTTT. This sequence joins TRBV10-3 and TRBJ2-2; 11 bases align to TRBD2. The CDR3 runs 16 residues. V dropped 8 bases and J dropped 1; count of bases not matched to a gene: 6. Germline V CDR1 and CDR2: ENHRY, SYGVKD.

This clone was seen a single time. This rearrangement joins TRBV11-3 to TRBJ1-5; D uncertain. The V end was cut by 0 bases, the J end by 2 bases, with 8 bases between. In germline, CDR1 is SGHNT, CDR2 YENEEA. The CDR3 has 15 residues. The CDR3 loop is CASSLDRQGNQPQHF. CDR3 DNA sequence: TGTGCCAGCAGCTTAGATCGCCAGGGCAATCAGCCCCAGCATTTT.

The rearrangement links TRBV11-2 to TRBJ2-1; 10 nucleotides match TRBD2. CDR3 length equals 15 residues. Germline lookup yields CDR1 SGHAT and CDR2 FQNNGV. Unmatched junction bases numbered 4, after V lost 3 bases and J lost 5 bases. This CDR3 is CASSFLAGGNNEQFF. CDR3 DNA: TGTGCCAGCAGCTTTTTAGCGGGGGGCAACAATGAGCAGTTCTTC.

This rearrangement joins TRBV21-1 to TRBJ1-1; the table calls TRBD1, which could not be checked here. TRBV21-1 is reported as a pseudogene. This CDR3 spans 15 amino acids. CDR3 in DNA: TGTGCCAGCAGCATCCTTGGACAGGGGGCGAGTGAAGCTTTCTTT. This encodes CASSILGQGASEAFF.

The V and J genes are TRBV13 and TRBJ2-3, with 11 bases aligning to TRBD2. Unmatched junction bases numbered 10, after V lost 5 bases and J lost 0 bases. The germline gives CDR1 PRHDT, CDR2 FYEKMQ (reference sequence). CDR3 size: 18 residues. CDR3 region: CASSPSPGLADSTDTQYF. The CDR3 DNA is TGTGCCAGCAGCCCATCCCCGGGACTAGCGGATAGCACAGATACGCAGTATTTT.

The chain combines TRBV7-8 with TRBJ1-3; D remains unclear. Per germline, CDR1 SGHVS and CDR2 FQNEAQ. V lost 7 bases to trimming and J lost 4 bases, with 8 bases between them. CDR3 length equals 12 residues. The CDR3 DNA is TGTGCCAGCACCCTAAGCGGAAACACCATATATTTT. This codes for CASTLSGNTIYF.

This chain connects TRBV5-5 to TRBJ2-2, with 9 bases matching TRBD1. CDR1 is SGHKS, CDR2 YYEKEE, per germline (reference sequence). The CDR3 spans 16 residues. V gave up 0 bases and J gave up 6 bases; unmatched junction bases: 6. CDR3 protein: CASSLDRGLMAGELFF. As DNA, the CDR3 is TGTGCCAGCAGCTTGGACAGGGGGCTTATGGCCGGGGAGCTGTTTTTT.

This chain joins TRBV6-5 and TRBJ2-2; 9 positions agree with TRBD1. Germline CDR1 MNHEY, CDR2 SVGAGI. The CDR3 is made up of 14 amino acids. The trim removed 2 bases at V and 5 bases at J, leaving 0 bases unmatched. The CDR3 DNA reads TGTGCCAGCAGTTACGGGACAGGGACCGGGGAGCTGTTTTTT. It translates to CASSYGTGTGELFF.

The rearrangement links TRBV5-1 to TRBJ2-2, with TRBD2 as a possible D gene (8 bases). Trimming cost V 0 bases and J 2 bases, with 17 bases left between them. The CDR3 contains 18 residues. Germline V CDR1 and CDR2: SGHRS, YFSETQ. CDR3 amino acids: CASSLAGRGLQNTGELFF. The CDR3 DNA follows: TGCGCCAGCAGCTTGGCCGGGAGGGGGCTTCAAAACACCGGGGAGCTGTTTTTT.

This clone turned up a few times. This sequence joins TRBV3-1 (or the pseudogene TRBV3-2) and TRBJ2-3; 10 bases line up with TRBD2. The V and J ends lost 4 bases and 5 bases, in that order; junction bases with no gene match: 3. The CDR3 contains 14 residues. Germline V gene sequence: CDR1 LGHDT, CDR2 YNNKEL (reference sequence). The CDR3 reads CASSRSGGLDTQYF. CDR3 bases: TGTGCCAGCAGCCGTAGCGGGGGGTTAGATACGCAGTATTTT.

The V call is TRBV7-9, the J call TRBJ1-5; 7 bases line up with TRBD1. Germline CDR1 reads SEHNR; CDR2 reads FQNEAQ (reference sequence). Trimming cost V 5 bases and J 1 base; bases outside gene matches: 2. The CDR3 loop spans 14 amino acids. CDR3 nucleotide sequence: TGTGCCAGCAGCATGACAGGGAGCAATCAGCCCCAGCATTTT. As protein: CASSMTGSNQPQHF.

The CDR3, as DNA: TGTGCCAGCTCACCTAGGGACAACTGGGCAGATACGCAGTATTTT. Protein sequence: CASSPRDNWADTQYF. V gene TRBV18 combines with J gene TRBJ2-3, with D possibly being TRBD1 (6 bases). The CDR3 contains 15 residues. Per germline, CDR1 KGHSH and CDR2 LQKENI. V was cut by 3 bases and J by 4 bases, with 14 bases left in between.

The chain recombines TRBV5-1 with TRBJ2-2, with 8 positions matching TRBD2. Germline CDR1 reads SGHRS; CDR2 reads YFSETQ. The CDR3 is 20 amino acids. The J segment lost 0 bases and the V segment lost 0 bases, leaving 13 bases of the junction unmatched. This chain's CDR3 is CASSLARLLADDANTGELFF. The CDR3 DNA sequence: TGCGCCAGCAGCTTGGCTCGGTTACTAGCGGACGACGCGAACACCGGGGAGCTGTTTTTT.

DNA of the CDR3: TGTGCCAGCAGCTTTGGTGAGCGGGGGGACTACACAGATACGCAGTATTTT. It encodes CASSFGERGDYTDTQYF. J is TRBJ2-3 and V is TRBV11-3, with 9 bases fitting TRBD2. V gave up 3 bases and J gave up 2 bases; unmatched junction bases: 9. Germline CDR1 and CDR2: SGHNT and YENEEA. CDR3 length: 17 residues.

This chain connects TRBV24-1 to TRBJ2-7; 9 bases fit TRBD1. V lost 8 bases and J lost 4; bases outside the gene matches: 11. This CDR3 is built from 15 residues. Germline V gene sequence: CDR1 KGHDR, CDR2 SFDVKD. CDR3 nucleotide sequence: TGTGCCACCAACCGGACAGGGGATAGGGGTTACGAGCAGTACTTC. Amino acid sequence: CATNRTGDRGYEQYF.

The rearrangement uses TRBV5-8 and TRBJ2-3, with 9 nucleotides matching TRBD2. V gave up 4 bases and J gave up 6 bases; unmatched junction bases: 15. The CDR3 contains 17 residues. Germline V gene sequence: CDR1 SGHTS, CDR2 YDEGEE. The CDR3 DNA sequence: TGTGCCAGCAGCCCGACCTTACCGGGACTAGCAGCCGATACGCAGTATTTT. Translating it yields CASSPTLPGLAADTQYF.

The J gene is TRBJ1-1, the V gene TRBV2, with a tentative D call TRBD1 (5 bases). Germline V gene sequence: CDR1 SNHLY, CDR2 FYNNEI. This CDR3 comprises 13 residues. V dropped 6 bases and J dropped 6 bases, with 14 bases sitting between them. The CDR3 here is CASRDGGGPEAFF. In DNA form, the CDR3 reads TGTGCCAGCAGGGACGGGGGGGGACCTGAAGCTTTCTTT. Full variable domain (missing parts from reference TRBV2 and TRBJ1-1): EPEVTQTPSHQVTQMGQEVILRCVPISNHLYFYWYRQILGQKVEFLVSFYNNEISEKSEIFDDQFSVERPDGSNFTLKIRSTKLEDSAMYFCASRDGGGPEAFFGQGTRLTVV.

The V call is TRBV21-1, the J call TRBJ1-2; whether TRBD1, the table's D call, matches the DNA was not checked. TRBV21-1 is labeled a pseudogene. CDR3 length: 14 amino acids. The CDR3 loop is CASTTDRGCHGYTF. The CDR3 DNA follows: TGTGCCAGCACTACGGACAGGGGGTGTCATGGCTACACCTTC.